Below, one TCR beta chain is given with its context. Its matching antigen is unknown. The record originates from a study of shared clonotypes between healthy human individuals. Study-wide findings and caveats: The sampled material consisted only of blood, and tissue repertoires are likely to differ.

CDR1 is SEHNR, CDR2 FQNEAQ, per germline (reference sequence). The CDR3 runs to 13 residues. V shed 5 bases and J shed 7 bases, with 12 bases lying between them. Naive CD4+ cells were CD45RA-selected; the remaining cells were memory. The method was immunoSEQ multiplex PCR; TCRdb's version includes in-frame clones alone and lacks a portion of them. The data contain about 2.4 million clones, more than 80% of them singletons. The clonotype was recovered from a man between 18 and 35 years old in good health. The sequencing input was naive CD4+ T cells sorted from blood. Subset specified: CD45RA+ positively selected. The genes are TRBV7-9 and TRBJ1-5; a weak D match, TRBD1 (5 bases). CDR3 coding DNA: TGTGCCAGCAGCGCCGGGGCAGCGCAGCCCCAGCATTTT. Its protein product is CASSAGAAQPQHF. Filled out from reference TRBV7-9 and TRBJ1-5, the complete variable domain reads DTGVSQNPRHKITKRGQNVTFRCDPISEHNRLYWYRQTLGQGPEFLTYFQNEAQLEKSRLLSDRFSAERPKGSFSTLEIQRTEQGDSAMYLCASSAGAAQPQHFGDGTRLSIL.